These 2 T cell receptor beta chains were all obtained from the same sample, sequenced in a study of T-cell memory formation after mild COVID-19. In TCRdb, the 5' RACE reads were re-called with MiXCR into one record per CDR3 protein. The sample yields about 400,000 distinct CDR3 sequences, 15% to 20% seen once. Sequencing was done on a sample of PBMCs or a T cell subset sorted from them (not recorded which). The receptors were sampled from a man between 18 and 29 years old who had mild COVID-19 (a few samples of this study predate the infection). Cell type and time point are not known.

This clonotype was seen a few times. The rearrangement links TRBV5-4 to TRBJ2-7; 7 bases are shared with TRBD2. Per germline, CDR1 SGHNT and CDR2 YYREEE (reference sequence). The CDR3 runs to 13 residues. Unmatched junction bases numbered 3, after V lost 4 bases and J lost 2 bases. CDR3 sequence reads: CASSPGTTYEQYF. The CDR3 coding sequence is TGTGCCAGCAGCCCGGGGACTACCTACGAGCAGTACTTC.

The CDR3 sequence is CASSYSDSSETQYF. The CDR3 DNA reads as TGTGCCAGCAGTTACTCGGATAGCAGTGAGACCCAGTACTTC. The chain employs TRBV6-5 and TRBJ2-5; D uncertain. The CDR3 consists of 14 residues. Germline-derived CDR1 and CDR2 are MNHEY and SVGAGI. V shed 0 bases and J shed 5 bases, with 10 bases lying between them.